This TCR beta chain was obtained from a study of T cell responses to AZD1222 COVID-19 vaccine. Across the whole study: Second doses at about 4 or about 12 weeks were pooled.

Data came from immunoSEQ multiplex PCR; TCRdb stores just in-frame clones and leaves some out. In the table there are 200,000 or so clones, 90% to 95% of which are singletons. CDR1 and CDR2 from the germline V gene are SNHLY and FYNNEI. With V trimmed by 6 bases and J by 2 bases, 4 bases remained unmatched. The CDR3 sequence is 14 residues long. The gene calls are TRBV2 and TRBJ2-7; 10 bases fit TRBD1. The specimen comprised peripheral blood, sampled on day 0 of AZD1222 vaccination. The TCR originated in an adult in good health. The CDR3 DNA sequence: TGTGCCAGCAGGGGGGACAGGGGACCCTACGAGCAGTACTTC. This sequence encodes CASRGDRGPYEQYF.